This note documents a single T cell receptor beta chain sequence. The entry originates in a study of CD8+CD57+ T cells in acquired aplastic anemia. Trimming took off 0 bases at V and 0 bases at J, with 7 bases between the two ends. CDR3 length equals 15 residues. Germline loops: CDR1 LNHNV, CDR2 YYDKDF (reference sequence). Using genomic DNA as the template, TCR beta VDJ and CDR3 profiling was carried out. TCRdb analysed the reads with MiXCR anew, one entry per CDR3 protein. Of under 350,000 distinct CDR3 sequences in the sample, 45% to 65% were seen once. Only patients with CD8+CD57+ cell expansion on flow cytometry were chosen for sequencing.

Source material: sorted CD4+, CD8+, or CD8+CD57+ T cells (not recorded which) from PBMCs. The origin of this receptor is a human donor with aplastic anemia. The chain has TRBV15 and TRBJ2-3; the D is unclear. Written as DNA, the CDR3 is TGTGCCACCAGCAGAGATTATGCGAGCACAGATACGCAGTATTTT. Translated, it gives CATSRDYASTDTQYF.